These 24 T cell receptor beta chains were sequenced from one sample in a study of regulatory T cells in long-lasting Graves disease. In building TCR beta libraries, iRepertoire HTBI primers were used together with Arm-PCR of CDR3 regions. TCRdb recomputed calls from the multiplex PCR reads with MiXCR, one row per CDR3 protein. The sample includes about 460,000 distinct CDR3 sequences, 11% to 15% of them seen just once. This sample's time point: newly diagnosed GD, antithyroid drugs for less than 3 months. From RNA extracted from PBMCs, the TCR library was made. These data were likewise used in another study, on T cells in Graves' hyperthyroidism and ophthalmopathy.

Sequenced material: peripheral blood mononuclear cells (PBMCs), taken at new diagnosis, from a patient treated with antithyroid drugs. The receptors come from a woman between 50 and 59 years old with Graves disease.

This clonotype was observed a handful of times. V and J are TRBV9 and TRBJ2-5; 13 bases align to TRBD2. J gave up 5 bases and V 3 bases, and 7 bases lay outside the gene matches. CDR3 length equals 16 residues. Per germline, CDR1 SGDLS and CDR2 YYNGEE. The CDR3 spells CASSAGLAGDRETQYF. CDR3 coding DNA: TGTGCCAGCAGCGCCGGACTAGCGGGAGATAGGGAGACCCAGTACTTC.

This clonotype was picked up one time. The chain's CDR3 is CATSTRTSGRAGEQFF. For the CDR3, the DNA is TGTGCCACCAGCACAAGGACTAGCGGGAGGGCCGGTGAGCAGTTCTTC. This chain joins TRBV15 and TRBJ2-1; 15 bases align to TRBD2. The germline V gene has CDR1 LNHNV and CDR2 YYDKDF (reference sequence). The CDR3 loop spans 16 amino acids. J lost 9 bases, V lost 4 bases, and 7 bases had no gene match.

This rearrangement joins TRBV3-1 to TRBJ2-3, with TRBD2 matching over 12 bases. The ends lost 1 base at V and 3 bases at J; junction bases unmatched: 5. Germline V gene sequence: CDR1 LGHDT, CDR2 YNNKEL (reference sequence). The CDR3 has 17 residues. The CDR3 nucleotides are TGTGCCAGCAGCCAAGGACTAGCGGGAGCGGGGACAGATACGCAGTATTTT. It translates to CASSQGLAGAGTDTQYF.

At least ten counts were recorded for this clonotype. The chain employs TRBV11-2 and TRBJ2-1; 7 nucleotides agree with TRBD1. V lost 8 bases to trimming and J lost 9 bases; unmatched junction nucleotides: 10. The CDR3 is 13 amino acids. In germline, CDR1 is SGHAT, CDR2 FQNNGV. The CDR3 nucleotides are TGTGCCAGCTTGGGGGACAGAGACGCTGAGCAGTTCTTC. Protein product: CASLGDRDAEQFF.

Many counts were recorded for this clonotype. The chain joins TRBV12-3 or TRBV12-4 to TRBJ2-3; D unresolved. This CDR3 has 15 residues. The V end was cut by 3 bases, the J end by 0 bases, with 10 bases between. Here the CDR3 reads CASSFIGPSTDTQYF. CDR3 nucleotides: TGTGCCAGCAGTTTTATAGGCCCTAGCACAGATACGCAGTATTTT.

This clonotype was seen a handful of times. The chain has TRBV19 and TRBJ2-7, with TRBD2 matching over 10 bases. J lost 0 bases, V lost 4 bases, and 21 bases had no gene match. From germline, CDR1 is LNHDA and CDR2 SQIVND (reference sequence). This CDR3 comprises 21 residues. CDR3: CASSRVPGFVAGGPSSYEQYF. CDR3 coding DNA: TGTGCCAGTAGTAGGGTGCCCGGATTCGTAGCGGGAGGACCAAGCTCCTACGAGCAGTACTTC.

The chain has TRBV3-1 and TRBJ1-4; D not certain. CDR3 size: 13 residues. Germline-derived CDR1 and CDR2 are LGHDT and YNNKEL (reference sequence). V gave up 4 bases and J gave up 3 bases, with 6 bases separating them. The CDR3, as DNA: TGTGCCAGCAGCCTACCTCCTAATGAAAAACTGTTTTTT. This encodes CASSLPPNEKLFF.

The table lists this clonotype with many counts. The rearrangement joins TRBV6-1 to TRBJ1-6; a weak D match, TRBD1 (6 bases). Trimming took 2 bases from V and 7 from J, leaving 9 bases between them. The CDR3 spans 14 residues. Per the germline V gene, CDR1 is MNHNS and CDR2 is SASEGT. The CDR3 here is CASSESQGNSPLHF. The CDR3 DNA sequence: TGTGCCAGCAGTGAAAGTCAGGGGAATTCACCCCTCCACTTT.

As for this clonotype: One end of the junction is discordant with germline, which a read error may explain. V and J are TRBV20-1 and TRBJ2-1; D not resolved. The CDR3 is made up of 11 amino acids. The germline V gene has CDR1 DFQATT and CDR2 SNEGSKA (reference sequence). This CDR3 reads CSASYYNERFF. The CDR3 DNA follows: TGCAGTGCTAGTTACTACAATGAGCGGTTCTTC.

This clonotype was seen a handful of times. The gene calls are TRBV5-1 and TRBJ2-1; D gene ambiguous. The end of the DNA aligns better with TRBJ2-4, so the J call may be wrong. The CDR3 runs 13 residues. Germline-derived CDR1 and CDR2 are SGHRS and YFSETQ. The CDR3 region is CASSFLGLDIQYF. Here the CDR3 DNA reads TGCGCCAGCAGCTTTTTGGGTTTGGACATTCAGTACTTC.

The CDR3 protein is CASRGIRNIQYF. DNA of the CDR3: TGTGCCTCGCGGGGGATTAGGAACATTCAGTACTTC. The chain employs TRBV2 and TRBJ2-4; TRBD2 matches 7 bases. Germline trimming cut 11 bases from V and 7 bases from J; bases unmatched to any gene: 8. Germline values: CDR1 SNHLY, CDR2 FYNNEI. The CDR3 sequence is 12 residues long.

The DNA for the CDR3 is TGTGCCAGCAGTCGACTAGCGGGCAAAGAGACCCAGTACTTC. Translated: CASSRLAGKETQYF. The chain carries TRBV27 and TRBJ2-5, with TRBD2 identical over 10 bases. J was trimmed by 3 bases and V by 5 bases; bases with no gene match: 3. From germline, CDR1 is MNHEY and CDR2 SMNVEV (reference sequence). This CDR3 region has 14 residues.

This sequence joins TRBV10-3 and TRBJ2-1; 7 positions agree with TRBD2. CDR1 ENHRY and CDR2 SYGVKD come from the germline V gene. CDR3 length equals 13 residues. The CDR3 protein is CTTREASYNEQFF. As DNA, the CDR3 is TGTACCACCCGGGAGGCGTCCTACAATGAGCAGTTCTTC.

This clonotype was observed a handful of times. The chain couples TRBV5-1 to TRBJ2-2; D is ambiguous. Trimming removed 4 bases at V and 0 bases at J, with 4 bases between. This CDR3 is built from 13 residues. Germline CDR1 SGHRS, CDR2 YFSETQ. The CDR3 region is CASSPANTGELFF. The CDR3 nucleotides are TGCGCCAGCAGCCCGGCGAACACCGGGGAGCTGTTTTTT. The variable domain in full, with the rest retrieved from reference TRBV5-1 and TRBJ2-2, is KAGVTQTPRYLIKTRGQQVTLSCSPISGHRSVSWYQQTPGQGLQFLFEYFSETQRNKGNFPGRFSGRQFSNSRSEMNVSTLELGDSALYLCASSPANTGELFFGEGSRLTVL.

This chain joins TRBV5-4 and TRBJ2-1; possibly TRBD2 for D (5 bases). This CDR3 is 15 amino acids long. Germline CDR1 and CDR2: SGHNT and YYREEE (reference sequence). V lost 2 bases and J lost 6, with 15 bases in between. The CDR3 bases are TGTGCCAGCAGCTTCGGGGAGCGTATTCTCAATGAGCAGTTCTTC. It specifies CASSFGERILNEQFF. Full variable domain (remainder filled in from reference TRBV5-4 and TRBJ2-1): ETGVTQSPTHLIKTRGQQVTLRCSSQSGHNTVSWYQQALGQGPQFIFQYYREEENGRGNFPPRFSGLQFPNYSSELNVNALELDDSALYLCASSFGERILNEQFFGPGTRLTVL.

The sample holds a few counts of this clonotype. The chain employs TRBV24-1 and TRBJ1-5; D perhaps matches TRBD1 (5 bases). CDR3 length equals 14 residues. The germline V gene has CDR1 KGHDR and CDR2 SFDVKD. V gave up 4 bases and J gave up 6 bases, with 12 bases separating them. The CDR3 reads CATSDRASAQPQHF. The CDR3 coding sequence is TGTGCCACCAGTGACAGGGCTTCGGCTCAGCCCCAGCATTTT.

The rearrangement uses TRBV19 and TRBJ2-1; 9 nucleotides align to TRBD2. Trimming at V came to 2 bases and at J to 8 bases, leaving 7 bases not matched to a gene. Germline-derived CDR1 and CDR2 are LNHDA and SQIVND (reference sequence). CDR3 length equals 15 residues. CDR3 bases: TGTGCCAGTAGTATAAAACTAGCGGGTTGGGATGAGCAGTTCTTC. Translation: CASSIKLAGWDEQFF.

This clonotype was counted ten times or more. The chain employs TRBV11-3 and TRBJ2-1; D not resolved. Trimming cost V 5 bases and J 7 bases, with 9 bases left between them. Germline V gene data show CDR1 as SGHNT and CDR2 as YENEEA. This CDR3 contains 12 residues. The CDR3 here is CASSESSNEQFF. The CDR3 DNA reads TGTGCCAGCAGCGAAAGCTCAAATGAGCAGTTCTTC.

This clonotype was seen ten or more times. Written as DNA, the CDR3 is TGTGCCAGCAGCCCTAACTCCGGGACTAGCGGGAGGGCGCGCACCGGGGAGCTGTTTTTT. It specifies CASSPNSGTSGRARTGELFF. V and J are TRBV12-3 or TRBV12-4 and TRBJ2-2, with 16 bases lining up with TRBD2. J lost 4 bases, V lost 6 bases, and 14 bases had no gene match. The CDR3 is 20 residues long.

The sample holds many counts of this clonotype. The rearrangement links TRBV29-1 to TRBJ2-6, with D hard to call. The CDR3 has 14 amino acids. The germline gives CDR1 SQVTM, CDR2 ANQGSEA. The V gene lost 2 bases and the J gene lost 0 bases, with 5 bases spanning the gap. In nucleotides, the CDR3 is TGCAGCGTTGAACCGATCTCTGGGGCCAACGTCCTGACTTTC. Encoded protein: CSVEPISGANVLTF.

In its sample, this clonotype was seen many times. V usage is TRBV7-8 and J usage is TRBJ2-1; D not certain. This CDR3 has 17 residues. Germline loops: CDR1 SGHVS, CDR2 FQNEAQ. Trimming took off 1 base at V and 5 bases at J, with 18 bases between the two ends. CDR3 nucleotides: TGTGCCAGCAGCTTAGAAGGTGCCGGGCCTACCAACAATGAGCAGTTCTTC. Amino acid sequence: CASSLEGAGPTNNEQFF.

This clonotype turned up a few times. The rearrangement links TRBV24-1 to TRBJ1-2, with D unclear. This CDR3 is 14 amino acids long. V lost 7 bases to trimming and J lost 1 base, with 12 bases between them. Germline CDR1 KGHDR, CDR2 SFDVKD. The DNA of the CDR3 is TGTGCCACCAGACTTAGAAATTTTAACTATGGCTACACCTTC. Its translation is CATRLRNFNYGYTF.

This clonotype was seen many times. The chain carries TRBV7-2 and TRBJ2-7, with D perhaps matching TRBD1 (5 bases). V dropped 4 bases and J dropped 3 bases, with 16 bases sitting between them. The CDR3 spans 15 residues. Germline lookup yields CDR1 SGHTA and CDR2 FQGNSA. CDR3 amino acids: CASSSEMDTHYEQYF. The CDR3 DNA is TGTGCCAGCAGCTCAGAAATGGACACACACTACGAGCAGTACTTC.

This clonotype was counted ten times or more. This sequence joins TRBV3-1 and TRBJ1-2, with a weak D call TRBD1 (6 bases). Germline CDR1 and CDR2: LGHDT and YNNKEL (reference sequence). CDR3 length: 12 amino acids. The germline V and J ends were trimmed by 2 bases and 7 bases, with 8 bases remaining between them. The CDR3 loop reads CASSQSGAGYTF. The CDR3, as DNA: TGTGCCAGCAGCCAATCAGGGGCTGGCTACACCTTC.